Shown below are 25 T cell receptor beta chains from a single sample sequenced in a study of blood T cells in healthy people across ages. The use of a sample-barcoded 5' primer and a J-beta primer mix characterized a second PCR of about 7 to 12 cycles. A single record per CDR3 protein comes from TCRdb applying MiXCR to the 5' RACE reads. The table includes over 600,000 distinct CDR3 sequences, around 20% detected once. The sample taken for sequencing was blood. The source of these receptors is a man aged 65-85 years in good health.

J is TRBJ2-1 and V is TRBV24-1, with TRBD1 as a possible D gene (7 bases). This CDR3 is 16 amino acids long. V was cut by 3 bases and J by 1 base, with 12 bases left in between. The germline V gene encodes CDR1 KGHDR and CDR2 SFDVKD. The CDR3: CATSDGPGGSYNEQFF. For the CDR3, the DNA is TGTGCCACCAGTGATGGACCAGGGGGGTCCTACAATGAGCAGTTCTTC.

There are many counts of this clonotype. This sequence joins TRBV28 and TRBJ1-4; D is uncertain. Per germline, CDR1 MDHEN and CDR2 SYDVKM. The CDR3 contains 11 residues. Trimming took 3 bases from V and 5 from J, leaving 1 base between them. The CDR3 region is CASSLNEKLFF. The DNA of the CDR3 is TGTGCCAGCAGTTTGAATGAAAAACTGTTTTTT.

The chain couples TRBV11-2 to TRBJ2-7; 9 positions match TRBD1. Germline loops: CDR1 SGHAT, CDR2 FQNNGV. This CDR3 comprises 17 residues. With V trimmed by 3 bases and J by 2 bases, 11 bases remained unmatched. CDR3 nucleotides: TGTGCCAGCAGCTTCGGGATCTCCGGGACAGGGACCTACGAGCAGTACTTC. This gives the protein CASSFGISGTGTYEQYF.

This clonotype occurred a few times. Sequence at one end of the junction differs from germline and may be a read error. V and J are TRBV6-1 and TRBJ2-3; D may be TRBD2 (7 bases). The CDR3 has 15 residues. CDR1 and CDR2 (germline): MNHNS, SASEGT. The CDR3 region has the DNA TGTGCCGGCAGTGAAGTCGGGGGGCGGTCAGATACGCAGTATTTT. Translation gives CAGSEVGGRSDTQYF.

The chain has TRBV21-1 and TRBJ2-5; the table's D call of TRBD1 was not tested on the DNA. The DNA matches TRBJ2-1 better at its end, which makes the J call doubtful. TRBV21-1 is a listed pseudogene. The CDR3 covers 14 residues. The CDR3 DNA reads TGTGCCAGCAGCACTGCCCCCTGGGACAATGAGCAGTTCTTC. Its translation is CASSTAPWDNEQFF.

The gene calls are TRBV7-2 and TRBJ2-3; no firm D call. Per the germline V gene, CDR1 is SGHTA and CDR2 is FQGNSA. V lost 7 bases and J lost 1, with 12 bases in between. The CDR3 contains 14 residues. CDR3 sequence reads: CASILNFGTDTQYF. CDR3 nucleotides: TGTGCCAGCATCCTAAACTTCGGCACAGATACGCAGTATTTT.

V gene TRBV7-8 combines with J gene TRBJ2-7; D gene ambiguous. The CDR3 sequence is 12 residues long. The germline V gene encodes CDR1 SGHVS and CDR2 FQNEAQ. The V and J ends lost 9 bases and 0 bases respectively, with 9 bases between them. The chain's CDR3 is CASGNFSYEQYF. The CDR3 DNA follows: TGTGCCAGTGGCAATTTCTCCTACGAGCAGTACTTC.

This clonotype was observed a handful of times. The junction and the germline gene differ at one end; a read error may be behind it. The chain links TRBV2 to TRBJ2-7, with D possibly being TRBD2 (6 bases). The CDR3 covers 13 residues. CDR1 and CDR2 from the germline V gene are SNHLY and FYNNEI. The CDR3, as DNA: TGTGCCAGCGAGCCGGGACTTACCTACGTGCAGTACTTC. Translation: CASEPGLTYVQYF.

There are many counts of this clonotype. This chain connects TRBV20-1 to TRBJ1-1; D is unresolved. From germline, CDR1 is DFQATT and CDR2 SNEGSKA (reference sequence). Trimming shortened V by 0 bases and J by 4 bases, and 18 bases separated the two germline ends. This CDR3 is built from 16 residues. DNA for the CDR3: TGCAGTGCTAGAGATGTTGTGAGGAATTTCGGCACTGAAGCTTTCTTT. Amino acids: CSARDVVRNFGTEAFF.

V gene TRBV3-1 combines with J gene TRBJ2-2; either TRBD1 or TRBD2 may fit D (5 bases each). The CDR3 is 15 amino acids. V lost 1 base and J 4 bases, leaving 10 bases between the germline ends. The germline V gene has CDR1 LGHDT and CDR2 YNNKEL (reference sequence). CDR3 coding DNA: TGTGCCAGCAGCCAAGGGGGGTTCAGCACCGGGGAGCTGTTTTTT. Translation gives CASSQGGFSTGELFF.

The chain links TRBV7-2 to TRBJ1-2, with unresolved D. The CDR3 sequence is 17 residues long. The germline V gene has CDR1 SGHTA and CDR2 FQGNSA. Trimming took 3 bases from V and 3 from J, leaving 20 bases between them. CDR3 bases: TGTGCCAGCAGCTTTTCCCCATTACGCCGGGGAGACTATGGCTACACCTTC. This gives the protein CASSFSPLRRGDYGYTF.

This clonotype was counted between two and nine times. The rearrangement joins TRBV6-2 or TRBV6-3 to TRBJ2-1; 13 bases line up with TRBD2. Germline CDR1 is MNHEY and CDR2 is SVGEGT. This CDR3 spans 20 amino acids. J was trimmed by 0 bases and V by 6 bases; bases with no gene match: 14. The DNA of the CDR3 is TGTGCCAGCAGCCTCGGGAGACTAGCGGGAGGTATTTTCTCCTACAATGAGCAGTTCTTC. Encoded protein: CASSLGRLAGGIFSYNEQFF.

The chain uses TRBV4-2 and TRBJ1-6; possible D gene TRBD1, 6 bases. The V gene lost 1 base and the J gene lost 6 bases, with 10 bases spanning the gap. The CDR3 extends over 15 amino acids. Germline V gene lookup returns CDR1 LGHNA and CDR2 YNFKEQ. In nucleotides, the CDR3 is TGTGCCAGCAGCCAAGGGGGGGCCGCTAATTCACCCCTCCACTTT. Translated: CASSQGGAANSPLHF.

The CDR3 DNA sequence: TGTGCCAGCAGCTTGAGGGGACTAGAAAACATTCAGTACTTC. This sequence encodes CASSLRGLENIQYF. The chain uses TRBV5-5 and TRBJ2-4; 8 bases align to TRBD2. After removal of 1 base from V and 5 bases from J, the junction contained 2 bases not matched to a gene. CDR1 and CDR2 from the germline V gene are SGHKS and YYEKEE (reference sequence). This CDR3 is built from 14 residues.

This clonotype was counted only a few times. V is TRBV5-6 and J is TRBJ1-1; tentative D call: TRBD1 (6 bases). CDR3 length: 16 amino acids. CDR1 SGHDT and CDR2 YYEEEE come from the germline V gene. V was clipped by 3 bases and J by 4 bases, with 19 bases between them. Here the CDR3 reads CASSSIDRSEATEAFF. The CDR3, as DNA: TGTGCCAGCAGCTCAATTGACAGGTCTGAGGCCACTGAAGCTTTCTTT.

The chain combines TRBV24-1 with TRBJ2-1; 8 bases fit TRBD1. V trimming: 2 bases; J trimming: 4 bases; junction bases outside the gene matches: 9. The germline V gene has CDR1 KGHDR and CDR2 SFDVKD. This CDR3 contains 17 residues. The CDR3 here is CATSDSGQGTPYNEQFF. The DNA of the CDR3 is TGTGCCACCAGTGATTCCGGACAGGGCACGCCGTACAATGAGCAGTTCTTC.

Here the CDR3 reads CASSLTGGVTYNEQFF. The CDR3 DNA reads TGTGCCAGCAGCTTAACGGGGGGGGTGACCTACAATGAGCAGTTCTTC. The chain couples TRBV7-3 to TRBJ2-1; 7 bases are shared with TRBD2. Germline CDR1 SGHTA, CDR2 FQGTGA. This CDR3 comprises 16 residues. V dropped 0 bases and J dropped 2; count of bases not matched to a gene: 4. The full variable domain, completed using reference TRBV7-3 and TRBJ2-1, is GAGVSQTPSNKVTEKGKYVELRCDPISGHTALYWYRQSLGQGPEFLIYFQGTGAADDSGLPNDRFFAVRPEGSVSTLKIQRTERGDSAVYLCASSLTGGVTYNEQFFGPGTRLTVL.

The CDR3 region is CASRQLGTSGQETQYF. CDR3 nucleotides: TGTGCCAGCAGACAACTCGGGACTAGCGGCCAAGAGACCCAGTACTTC. The chain uses TRBV5-5 and TRBJ2-5, with TRBD2 matching over 11 bases. Germline V gives CDR1 SGHKS, CDR2 YYEKEE (reference sequence). The CDR3 has 16 residues. With 5 bases clipped from V and 1 base from J, the junction kept 7 bases outside the gene matches.

This clonotype was seen a few times. CDR3 DNA sequence: TGTGCCAGCAGCTTAGCGCAGAAAATTTGGGAGACCCAGTACTTC. Its translation: CASSLAQKIWETQYF. The V and J genes are TRBV7-9 and TRBJ2-7; no clear D gene. The J call may be faulty, since TRBJ2-5 better matches the DNA end. The CDR3 loop spans 15 amino acids. Germline V gene lookup returns CDR1 SEHNR and CDR2 FQNEAQ (reference sequence).

The chain employs TRBV5-1 and TRBJ2-5, with TRBD2 matching 7 bases. Germline V CDR1 and CDR2: SGHRS, YFSETQ. J gave up 3 bases and V 0 bases, and 5 bases lay outside the gene matches. There are 15 residues in the CDR3. The DNA for the CDR3 is TGCGCCAGCAGCTTGGGGGCGAGCGGGAAAGAGACCCAGTACTTC. Translated: CASSLGASGKETQYF.

The chain has TRBV3-1 and TRBJ2-5; 11 positions match TRBD2. V lost 2 bases, J lost 2 bases, and 1 base stayed unmatched. Per germline, CDR1 LGHDT and CDR2 YNNKEL (reference sequence). The CDR3 covers 15 residues. CDR3 in DNA: TGTGCCAGCAGCCAAATAGCGGGAGGGCAAGAGACCCAGTACTTC. It yields the protein CASSQIAGGQETQYF.

The chain combines TRBV7-2 with TRBJ2-1, with D uncertain. CDR3 length: 14 residues. CDR1 SGHTA and CDR2 FQGNSA come from the germline V gene. V was shortened by 5 bases and J by 2 bases, with 10 bases between the two germline ends. The CDR3 DNA reads TGTGCCAGCAGCCTCACCCGAACCTACAATGAGCAGTTCTTC. Translated: CASSLTRTYNEQFF.

V and J are TRBV6-5 and TRBJ1-1; D gene ambiguous. The germline gives CDR1 MNHEY, CDR2 SVGAGI. The CDR3 length is 13 residues. V dropped 7 bases and J dropped 4 bases, with 13 bases sitting between them. For the CDR3, the DNA is TGTGCCAGCACCTCCGTTCGGGGCACTGAAGCTTTCTTT. Protein: CASTSVRGTEAFF.

CDR3 sequence: CASSLMGQGITGELFF. The DNA of the CDR3 is TGTGCCAGCAGTTTAATGGGACAGGGGATCACCGGGGAGCTGTTTTTT. V is TRBV12-3 or TRBV12-4 and J is TRBJ2-2; 10 nucleotides match TRBD1. CDR3 length: 16 amino acids. Germline trimming cut 2 bases from V and 4 bases from J; bases unmatched to any gene: 4.

There are a few counts of this clonotype. The chain joins TRBV20-1 to TRBJ2-5; D may correspond to TRBD1 or TRBD2 (5 bases each). The CDR3 sequence is 11 residues long. V lost 6 bases, J lost 5 bases, and 10 bases lay in between. From germline, CDR1 is DFQATT and CDR2 SNEGSKA (reference sequence). The CDR3 sequence is CSAIGEETQYF. The CDR3 DNA follows: TGCAGTGCGATAGGGGAGGAGACCCAGTACTTC.